This T cell receptor (beta chain) stems from a study of shared clonotypes between healthy human individuals. Study results and caveats: Incompleteness in sorted-subset sequencing, despite large depth, was shown by rarefaction.

In the authors' methods: In the immunoSEQ data, sequences were junction-only and lacked quality scores, so filtering differed. Clones were read by immunoSEQ multiplex PCR, and TCRdb kept only the in-frame ones, dropping some. V, J and clone size are taken as reported in that table, and D and trimming were inferred from the DNA itself. The sample shows over a million clones, approximately 97% of them seen only once. Points on this clone: Its antigen is undetermined.

Sequenced: naive CD4+ T cells sorted from blood. Subset denoted: CD45RA+ positively selected. This receptor was obtained from a man between 25 and 39 years old in good health.

The CDR3 reads CASSPTPNQIEKLFF. CDR3 DNA sequence: TGTGCCAGCAGCCCCACCCCGAACCAGATTGAAAAACTGTTTTTT. V and J are TRBV5-5 and TRBJ1-4, with D hard to call. Germline CDR1 SGHKS, CDR2 YYEKEE (reference sequence). The CDR3 runs to 15 residues. The V end was cut by 4 bases, the J end by 7 bases, with 17 bases between.